This is a list of T cell receptor beta chains from one sample in a study of CD8 T cells in ankylosing spondylitis. TCRdb used MiXCR to reprocess the 5' RACE reads, holding one entry per CDR3 protein. The sample records 670,000 or so distinct CDR3 sequences, about 20% being singletons. Sequenced input: blood, either unsorted or a sorted T cell fraction (not recorded which). All receptors derive from a male donor with ankylosing spondylitis. The CDR3 runs from the conserved cysteine through the conserved F or W. D genes are given only for firm matches. Where a row states a size, it is once, few, many or the class of an expanded clone; other rows omit it.

d_gene	v_gene	j_gene	abundance	CDR3nt	CDR3aa
-	TRBV4-2	TRBJ2-1	-	TGTGCCAGCTCAGGGGTAGGATCCTACAATGAGCAGTTCTTC	CASSGVGSYNEQFF
-	TRBV27	TRBJ2-7	few	TGTGCCAGCAGTTTATCAGGGACACCGCGTTACGAGCAGTACTTC	CASSLSGTPRYEQYF
-	TRBV4-1	TRBJ2-3	few	TGCGCCAGCAGCCCTCCCACAGTTACAGATACGCAGTATTTT	CASSPPTVTDTQYF
-	TRBV7-2	TRBJ2-7	many	TGTGCCAGCAGCTACAGGTTCCCCTACGAGCAGTACTTC	CASSYRFPYEQYF
-	TRBV2	TRBJ2-7	few	TGTGCCAGCAGCGGACAGATCTACGAGCAGTACTTC	CASSGQIYEQYF
-	TRBV3-1	TRBJ2-1	-	TGTGCCAGCAGCCAACTTACAAAAGGGTGGGAGCAGTTCTTC	CASSQLTKGWEQFF
TRBD1	TRBV15	TRBJ2-1	-	TGTGCCACCACCGGGGACAGGGTTAATCTTAATGAGCAGTTCTTC	CATTGDRVNLNEQFF
TRBD1	TRBV7-2	TRBJ2-7	-	TGTGCCAGCAGCTCTAAACAGGGGGCCGGGGCCTACGAGCAGTACTTC	CASSSKQGAGAYEQYF
-	TRBV28	TRBJ2-7	-	TGTGCCAGCAGACGTGACAACTACGAGCAGTACTTC	CASRRDNYEQYF
-	TRBV5-6	TRBJ1-2	-	TGTGCCAGCAGCTTGAGAAGTCAAGAGGGCTACACCTTC	CASSLRSQEGYTF
TRBD2	TRBV24-1	TRBJ2-2	few	TGTGCCACCAGCGAAGGTAGCGGGAGGACCGGGGAGCTGCTTTTT	CATSEGSGRTGELLF
TRBD1	TRBV25-1	TRBJ1-1	-	TGTGCCAGCAGTGATAAGGCACAGGGGCCTGAAGCTTTCTTT	CASSDKAQGPEAFF
TRBD1	TRBV6-2/TRBV6-3	TRBJ2-6	-	TGTGCCAGCAGTTACTCGCTGGGACAGGGGGCCTCTGGGGCCAACGTCCTGACTTTC	CASSYSLGQGASGANVLTF
-	TRBV10-3	TRBJ1-5	few	TGTGCCATCAGTGAGGTGCGGGGGGATAACAATCAGCCCCAGCATTTT	CAISEVRGDNNQPQHF
-	TRBV12-3/TRBV12-4	TRBJ1-1	many	TGTGCCAGCAGTTTTGAGGGACCGGGCACTGAAGCTTTCTTT	CASSFEGPGTEAFF
-	TRBV12-3/TRBV12-4	TRBJ1-1	few	TGTGCCAGCAGTTTCAGGGATCTGAACACTGAAGCTTTCTTT	CASSFRDLNTEAFF
TRBD2	TRBV7-9	TRBJ2-3	few	TGTGCCAGCAGCTTAGGACCAGCGGGGGGGCCTGGAGATACGCAGTATTTT	CASSLGPAGGPGDTQYF
-	TRBV14	TRBJ2-7	-	TGTGCCAGCAGCCAAGATCGTAAGCGAACCTACGAGCAGTACTTC	CASSQDRKRTYEQYF
-	TRBV19	TRBJ1-5	-	TGTGCCAGTACCCCATCGGGGGATCAGCCCCAGCATTTT	CASTPSGDQPQHF
-	TRBV7-8	TRBJ2-3	few	TGTGCCAGCAGCTTATGGTCGTCTAGCACAGATACGCAGTATTTT	CASSLWSSSTDTQYF
-	TRBV7-9	TRBJ2-1	-	TGTGCCAGCAGCCGGGACAACGTCTATGAGCAGTTCTTC	CASSRDNVYEQFF
-	TRBV12-3/TRBV12-4	TRBJ2-3	-	TGTGCCAGCAGTCTCGCGGACACGAGAGATACGCAGTATTTT	CASSLADTRDTQYF
-	TRBV5-1	TRBJ1-6	many	TGCGCCAGCAGCCCGGATGGGGGGAACAATTCACCCCTCCACTTT	CASSPDGGNNSPLHF
-	TRBV20-1	TRBJ2-7	-	TGCAGTGCTGCCAGGGACGGCCGCTCCTACGAGCAGTACTTC	CSAARDGRSYEQYF
-	TRBV20-1	TRBJ2-1	few	TGCAGTGCTAGCGTCCTAAAATCCTACAATGAGCAGTTCTTC	CSASVLKSYNEQFF
-	TRBV12-3/TRBV12-4	TRBJ1-2	many	TGTGCCAGCAGCCTGAGTACTAACTATGGCTACACCTTC	CASSLSTNYGYTF
-	TRBV7-2	TRBJ2-5	few	TGTGCCAGCAGCCCCGAGGGCAGCTACCAGCTTCAAGAGACCCAGTACTTC	CASSPEGSYQLQETQYF
TRBD1	TRBV11-1	TRBJ2-2	-	TGTGCCAGCAGCTTACGGCAGGGGGCACCCGGGGAGCTGTTTTTT	CASSLRQGAPGELFF
-	TRBV29-1	TRBJ2-3	few	TGCAGCCTTCTCCTAGCCGGAGAAGGGGATACGCAGTATTTT	CSLLLAGEGDTQYF
TRBD1	TRBV12-3/TRBV12-4	TRBJ1-3	few	TGTGCCAGCAGTTTAAGCCGACAGGGGAAGAAGAACACCATATATTTT	CASSLSRQGKKNTIYF
-	TRBV10-3	TRBJ2-7	few	TGTGCCATCAAAGCCACAACGGCCTACGAGCAGTACTTC	CAIKATTAYEQYF
TRBD2	TRBV2	TRBJ2-5	few	TGTGCCAGCAGTGACCCAGACCCGGGACTAGCGGAAGAGACCCAGTACTTC	CASSDPDPGLAEETQYF
TRBD1	TRBV20-1	TRBJ1-2	-	TGCAGTGCTAGTAGTGGGACAGAAAAAGGGGGTGGCTACACCTTC	CSASSGTEKGGGYTF
TRBD1	TRBV4-1	TRBJ1-6	-	TGCGCCAGCAGCCAAGAGGGACAGGGGCCCTCCTATAATTCACCCCTCCACTTT	CASSQEGQGPSYNSPLHF
-	TRBV6-1	TRBJ2-1	-	TGTGCCAGCAGTGAAGTAGGTCCCTACAATGAGCAGTTCTTC	CASSEVGPYNEQFF
-	TRBV12-3/TRBV12-4	TRBJ1-5	few	TGTGCCAGCAGATTGGGCGTCTCTCAGCCCCAGCATTTT	CASRLGVSQPQHF
TRBD2	TRBV7-2	TRBJ2-2	-	TGTGCCAGCAGCTTGGGACTAGCGTCCGGGGAGCTGTTTTTT	CASSLGLASGELFF
-	TRBV2	TRBJ2-2	-	TGTGCCAGCAGTGTCGGGGCAGGGAAGACCGGGGAGCTGTTTTTT	CASSVGAGKTGELFF
-	TRBV29-1	TRBJ1-1	few	TGCAGCGTTCTGGGACGGCAGAACACTGAAGCTTTCTTT	CSVLGRQNTEAFF
-	TRBV11-2	TRBJ1-2	-	TGTGCCAGCAGCTCTTTGGTCGGGGGAGATGGCTACACCTTC	CASSSLVGGDGYTF
-	TRBV5-6	TRBJ2-1	few	TGTGCCAGCAGCGCTAGACCGAGGGGACCCGGGAATGAGCAGTTCTTC	CASSARPRGPGNEQFF
-	TRBV7-9	TRBJ2-7	few	TGTGCCAGCAGCCCTATATTTTACGAGCAGTACTTC	CASSPIFYEQYF
TRBD1	TRBV5-4	TRBJ2-2	few	TGTGCCAGCAGCTTGCCCGAACAGGGGGCTAGATCGAACACCGGGGAGCTGTTTTTT	CASSLPEQGARSNTGELFF
TRBD1	TRBV12-3/TRBV12-4	TRBJ2-1	many	TGTGCCAGCAGTGGGACAGGGGGAGACAATGAGCAGTTCTTC	CASSGTGGDNEQFF
-	TRBV10-3	TRBJ1-3	few	TGTGCCATCCGCGGACAGACGTCTGGAAACACCATATATTTT	CAIRGQTSGNTIYF
-	TRBV10-3	TRBJ2-1	many	TGTGCCACCCGTGGTTCGGGGGACCACAATGAGCAGTTCTTC	CATRGSGDHNEQFF
TRBD1	TRBV20-1	TRBJ1-5	-	TGCAGTGCTAGAGCGGGCAGGGGGCAAGGTCAGCCCCAGCATTTT	CSARAGRGQGQPQHF